This T cell receptor beta chain originates from a study of T cell responses to AZD1222 COVID-19 vaccine. Regarding the study as a whole: Repertoire samples came only from after the peak T cell response. White British donors predominated, females outnumbered males, and clonal diversity was possibly underestimated. Vaccine-related CD4 TCRs covered spike, predominating at 160-218 and 743-854. Unmutated variant regions are reportedly the target of nearly half of TCRs that are spike-specific.

Germline CDR1 and CDR2: MNHNS and SASEGT. This CDR3 contains 15 residues. V lost 0 bases to trimming and J lost 5 bases, with 12 bases between them. Profiling relied on immunoSEQ multiplex PCR, and the TCRdb table lists in-frame clones only, not all of them. The table has 130,000 or so clones, about 90% seen once. With regard to this clone: The antigen is unknown.

The specimen comprised peripheral blood, sampled 28 days after the second dose of the MenACWY control vaccine. V gene TRBV6-1 combines with J gene TRBJ2-3, with D hard to call. The sequence came from an adult who received the MenACWY meningococcal vaccine as a control. This chain's CDR3 is CASSEARIAGDTQYF. CDR3 sequence (DNA): TGTGCCAGCAGTGAAGCGCGAATAGCCGGAGATACGCAGTATTTT.